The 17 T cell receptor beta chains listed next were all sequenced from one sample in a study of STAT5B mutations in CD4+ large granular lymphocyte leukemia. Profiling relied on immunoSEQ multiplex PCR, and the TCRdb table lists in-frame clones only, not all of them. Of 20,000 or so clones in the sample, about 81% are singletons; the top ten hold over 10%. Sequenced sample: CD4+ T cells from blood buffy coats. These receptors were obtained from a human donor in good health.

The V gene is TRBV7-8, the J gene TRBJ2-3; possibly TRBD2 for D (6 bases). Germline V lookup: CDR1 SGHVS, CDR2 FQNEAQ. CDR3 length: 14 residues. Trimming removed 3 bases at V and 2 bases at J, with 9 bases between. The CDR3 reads CASSLTSYTDTQYF. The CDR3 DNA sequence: TGTGCCAGCAGCTTGACTAGTTACACAGATACGCAGTATTTT.

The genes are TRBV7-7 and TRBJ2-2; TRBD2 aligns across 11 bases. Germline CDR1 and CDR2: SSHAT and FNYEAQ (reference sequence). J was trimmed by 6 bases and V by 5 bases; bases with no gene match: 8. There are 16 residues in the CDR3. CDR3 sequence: CASSEVAGGPPGELFF. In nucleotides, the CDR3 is TGTGCCAGCAGCGAAGTAGCGGGAGGGCCCCCCGGGGAGCTGTTTTTT.

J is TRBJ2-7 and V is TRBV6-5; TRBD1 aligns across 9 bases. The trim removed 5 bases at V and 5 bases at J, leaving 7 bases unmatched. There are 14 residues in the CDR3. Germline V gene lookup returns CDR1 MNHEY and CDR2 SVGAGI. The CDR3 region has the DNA TGTGCCAGCAGTACAACAGGGGGCCGTAACGAGCAGTACTTC. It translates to CASSTTGGRNEQYF.

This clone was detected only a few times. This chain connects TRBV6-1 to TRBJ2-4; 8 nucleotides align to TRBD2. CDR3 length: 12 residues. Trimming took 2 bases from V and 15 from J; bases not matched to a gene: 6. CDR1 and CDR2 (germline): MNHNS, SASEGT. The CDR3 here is CASSELTSGGYF. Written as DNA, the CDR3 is TGTGCCAGCAGTGAATTAACTAGCGGTGGGTACTTC.

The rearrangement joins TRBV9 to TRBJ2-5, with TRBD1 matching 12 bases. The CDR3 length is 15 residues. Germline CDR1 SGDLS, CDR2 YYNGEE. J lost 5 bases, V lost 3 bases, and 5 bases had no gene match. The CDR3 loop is CASSEGQGAGETQYF. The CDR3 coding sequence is TGTGCCAGCAGCGAGGGACAGGGGGCCGGGGAGACCCAGTACTTC.

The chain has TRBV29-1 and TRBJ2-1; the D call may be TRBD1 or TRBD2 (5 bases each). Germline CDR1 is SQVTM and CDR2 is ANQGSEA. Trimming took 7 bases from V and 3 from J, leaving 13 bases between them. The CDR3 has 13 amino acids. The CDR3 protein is CSDRDPGYNEQFF. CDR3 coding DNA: TGCAGCGACCGGGACCCGGGCTACAATGAGCAGTTCTTC.

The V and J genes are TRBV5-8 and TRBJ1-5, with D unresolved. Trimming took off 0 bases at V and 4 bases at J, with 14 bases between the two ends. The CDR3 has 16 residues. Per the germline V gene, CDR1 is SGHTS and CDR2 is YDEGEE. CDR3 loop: CASSLGGGTENQPQHF. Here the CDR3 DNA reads TGTGCCAGCAGCTTGGGAGGAGGTACTGAGAATCAGCCCCAGCATTTT.

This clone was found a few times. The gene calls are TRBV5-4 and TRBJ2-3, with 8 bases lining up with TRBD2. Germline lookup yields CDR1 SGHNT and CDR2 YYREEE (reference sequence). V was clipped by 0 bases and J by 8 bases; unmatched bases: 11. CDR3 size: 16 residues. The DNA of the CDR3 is TGTGCCAGCAGCTTGGGTTTCGGGACTAGTGGAGGTACGCAGTATTTT. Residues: CASSLGFGTSGGTQYF.

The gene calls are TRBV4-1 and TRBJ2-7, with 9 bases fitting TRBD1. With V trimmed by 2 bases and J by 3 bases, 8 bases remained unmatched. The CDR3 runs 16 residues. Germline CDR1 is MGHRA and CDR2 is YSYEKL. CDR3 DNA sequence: TGCGCCAGCAGCCAACGAGGACAGGGGAATAACTACGAGCAGTACTTC. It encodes CASSQRGQGNNYEQYF.

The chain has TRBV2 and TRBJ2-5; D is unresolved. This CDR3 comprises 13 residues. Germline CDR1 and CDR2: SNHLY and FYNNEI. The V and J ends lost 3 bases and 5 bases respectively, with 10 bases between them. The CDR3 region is CASSDRMLETQYF. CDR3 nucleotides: TGTGCCAGCAGTGACAGGATGTTGGAGACCCAGTACTTC.

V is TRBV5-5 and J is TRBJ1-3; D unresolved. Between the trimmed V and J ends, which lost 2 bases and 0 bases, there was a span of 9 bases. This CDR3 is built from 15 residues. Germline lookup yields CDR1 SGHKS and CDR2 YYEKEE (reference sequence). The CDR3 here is CASSFRMSSGNTIYF. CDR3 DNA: TGTGCCAGCAGCTTTAGGATGAGCTCTGGAAACACCATATATTTT.

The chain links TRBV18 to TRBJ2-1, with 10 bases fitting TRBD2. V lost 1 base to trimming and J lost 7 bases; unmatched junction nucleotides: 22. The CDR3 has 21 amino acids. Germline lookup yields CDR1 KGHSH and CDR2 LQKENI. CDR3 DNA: TGTGCCAGCTCACCACGGACTCTAAAATCGGGAACTAGCGGGATTGGGAATGAGCAGTTCTTC. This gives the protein CASSPRTLKSGTSGIGNEQFF. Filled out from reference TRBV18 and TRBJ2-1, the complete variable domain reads NAGVMQNPRHLVRRRGQEARLRCSPMKGHSHVYWYRQLPEEGLKFMVYLQKENIIDESGMPKERFSAEFPKEGPSILRIQQVVRGDSAAYFCASSPRTLKSGTSGIGNEQFFGPGTRLTVL.

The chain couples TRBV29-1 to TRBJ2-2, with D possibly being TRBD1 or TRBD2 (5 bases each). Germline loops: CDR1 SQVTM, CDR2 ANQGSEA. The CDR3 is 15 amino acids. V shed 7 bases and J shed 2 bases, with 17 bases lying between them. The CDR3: CSARDGLLNTGELFF. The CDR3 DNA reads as TGCAGCGCCCGGGACGGATTGTTAAACACCGGGGAGCTGTTTTTT.

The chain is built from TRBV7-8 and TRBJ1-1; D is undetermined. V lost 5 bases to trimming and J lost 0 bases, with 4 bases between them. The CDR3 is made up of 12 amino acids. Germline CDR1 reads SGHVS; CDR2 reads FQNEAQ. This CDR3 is CASSHLNTEAFF. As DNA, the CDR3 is TGTGCCAGCAGCCACCTGAACACTGAAGCTTTCTTT.

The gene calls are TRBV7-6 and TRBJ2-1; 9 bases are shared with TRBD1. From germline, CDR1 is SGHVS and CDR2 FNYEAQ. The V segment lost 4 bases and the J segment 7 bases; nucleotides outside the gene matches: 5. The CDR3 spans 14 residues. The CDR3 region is CASSWGQGKNEQFF. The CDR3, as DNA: TGTGCCAGCAGCTGGGGACAGGGTAAAAATGAGCAGTTCTTC.

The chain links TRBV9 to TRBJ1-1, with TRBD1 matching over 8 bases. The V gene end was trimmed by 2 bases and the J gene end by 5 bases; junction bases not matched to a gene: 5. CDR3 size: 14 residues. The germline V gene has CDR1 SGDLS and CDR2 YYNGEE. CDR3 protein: CASSVTGEGTEAFF. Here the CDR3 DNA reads TGTGCCAGCAGCGTGACAGGGGAGGGGACTGAAGCTTTCTTT.

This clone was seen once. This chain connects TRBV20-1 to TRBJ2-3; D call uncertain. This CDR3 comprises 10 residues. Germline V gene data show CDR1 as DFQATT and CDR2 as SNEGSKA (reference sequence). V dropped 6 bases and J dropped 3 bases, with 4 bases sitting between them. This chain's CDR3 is CSAQTDTQYF. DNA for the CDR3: TGCAGTGCCCAGACAGATACGCAGTATTTT.